The entry that follows covers one T cell receptor beta chain sequence. Its antigen is not yet known. No base-level quality is on record; no much larger clone is a single base apart. The data derive from a study of T cell responses to AZD1222 COVID-19 vaccine (dated by TCRdb to about 2021). About the study as a whole: AZD1222 recipients with second doses at about 4 weeks or about 12 weeks were pooled, because spike-specific TCR depth and breadth did not differ between schedules. TCR sequencing covered 233 trial participants: 200 to 220 given two doses of AZD1222 and some 25 given two doses of MenACWY control vaccine. Trial participants were enrolled into age subgroups of 18-55, 56-69 and 70-plus years, which contained approximately 150, 30 and 60 TCR-sequenced participants, respectively. General conclusions and limits of the study: After two AZD1222 doses, both the breadth and the depth of spike-specific TCRs were significantly higher than at day 0 and than in MenACWY recipients. Conclusions about previously exposed vaccinees are limited because only six or seven AZD1222 recipients were SARS-CoV-2 seropositive at baseline. The 56-69-year group was small, and its depth increase did not reach significance, likely because of low power. Most participants were white British and females outnumbered males, and the authors suggested that clonal diversity may have been underestimated. CD4 TCRs associated with the vaccine covered the entire spike protein, and the dominant responses were in regions 160-218 and 743-854. No day 14 peak-response samples were available, so repertoires were characterized only after the peak T cell response. Reportedly, almost half of the unique spike-specific TCRs recognized epitopes lying outside the regions that are mutated in the B.1.351 and B.1.1.7 variants.

This sample's time point label indicates: baseline before first vaccination. Vaccinee samples came from UK trials COV001 and COV002, including a single-blind randomized controlled phase 2/3 trial of AZD1222 (ChAdOx1 nCoV-19) in healthy adults. For TCRbeta chain sequencing, PBMC samples from trial participants were taken at day 0 and at day 28 after the second dose. The CDR3 regions of human TCRbeta chains were analyzed by immunosequencing. Per the source publication's procedure: TCRs in the repertoires were compared against a reference library of SARS-CoV-2-specific TCRs that had been generated with the MIRA antigen-specificity platform. Breadth meant the fraction of unique TCRs that were SARS-CoV-2-associated, whereas depth meant the fraction of total T cells that were SARS-CoV-2-associated. Using the MIRA data, every spike-specific TCR was mapped to the spike region that the TCR reacted to and assigned to either a CD4 or a CD8 class. Log10-transformed breadth and depth values were compared by one-way ANOVA with Sidak's multiple comparisons tests. The source is immuneACCESS, and TCRdb retained only in-frame sequences with V and J called. Part of the clones is not carried over; for the studies checked, unresolved V genes explain less than half of this, and the remainder is unexplained. The DNA gave D and trimming, while V, J and clone size come from that table. Counted in this sample were about 110,000 clones; approximately 89% of them appeared once. The ten largest clones add up to less than 25% of the sample.

Sequencing used peripheral blood, obtained on day 0 of AZD1222 vaccination. The origin of this receptor is an adult in good health.

The nucleotides read TGTGCCAGCAGCTCAACAAAGACAGGAAATGAAAAACTGTTTTTT. Its protein reads: CASSSTKTGNEKLFF. The rearrangement combines TRBV4-2 with TRBJ1-4; possibly the D gene is TRBD1, per 6 matching bases. Between the V and J ends, shortened by 5 bases and 5 bases respectively, the junction contains 15 bases. The CDR3 spans 15 residues, from the cysteine through the phenylalanine. The CDR3 DNA has 45 bases and is translated from base 1. Based on the germline V gene, the CDR1 and CDR2 sequences are LGHNA and YNFKEQ.